These 20 T cell receptor beta chains came from one sample sequenced in a study of T-cell reconstitution after alpha-beta-depleted transplantation in children. The library targeted TCRbeta and was prepared with unique molecular identifiers. TCRdb recomputed calls from the PCR reads with MiXCR, one row per CDR3 protein. Of about 400,000 distinct CDR3 sequences listed, just over 20% are singletons. The specimen was PBMCs from the stem cell graft donor, collected from the stem cell graft. Receptor source: a human donor who donated a stem cell graft to a child with acute myeloid leukemia.

The sample holds a few counts of this clonotype. This rearrangement joins TRBV20-1 to TRBJ2-5; D is unresolved. V lost 5 bases and J 9 bases, leaving 16 bases between the germline ends. The germline V gene encodes CDR1 DFQATT and CDR2 SNEGSKA (reference sequence). The CDR3 runs 12 residues. This CDR3 reads CSAHESADAQYF. The CDR3 nucleotides are TGCAGTGCTCACGAGTCCGCCGACGCCCAGTACTTC.

V usage is TRBV27 and J usage is TRBJ2-3, with D perhaps matching TRBD2 (5 bases). The CDR3 runs to 14 residues. CDR1 is MNHEY and CDR2 is SMNVEV in the germline V gene (reference sequence). The ends were cut back, 3 bases at V and 6 bases at J, with 13 bases in the middle. Here the CDR3 reads CASSLVGASDTQYF. CDR3 in DNA: TGTGCCAGCAGTTTGGTGGGAGCTAGTGATACGCAGTATTTT.

In its sample, this clonotype was seen many times. V gene TRBV20-1 combines with J gene TRBJ2-3; D unresolved. Germline CDR1 and CDR2: DFQATT and SNEGSKA (reference sequence). Between the trimmed V and J ends, which lost 0 bases and 0 bases, there was a span of 10 bases. This CDR3 has 15 residues. CDR3 coding DNA: TGCAGTGCTAGAGATGGAGCAGAGAGCACAGATACGCAGTATTTT. It codes for CSARDGAESTDTQYF.

The chain employs TRBV14 and TRBJ2-7; D perhaps matches TRBD2 (5 bases). The germline CDR1 and CDR2 sequences are SGHDN and FVKESK. V shed 1 base and J shed 9 bases, with 13 bases lying between them. There are 13 residues in the CDR3. The CDR3 DNA reads TGTGCCAGCAGCCAAGCCCCGATTGGAGGGCAGTACTTC. This encodes CASSQAPIGGQYF.

The V and J genes are TRBV20-1 and TRBJ1-4, with D hard to call. Germline V gene data show CDR1 as DFQATT and CDR2 as SNEGSKA (reference sequence). This CDR3 contains 13 residues. Trimming shortened V by 2 bases and J by 3 bases, and 7 bases separated the two germline ends. The CDR3 sequence is CSARWGSNEKLFF. The CDR3 DNA sequence: TGCAGTGCTAGATGGGGATCTAATGAAAAACTGTTTTTT.

CDR3 region: CASSLNPTTQETQYF. CDR3 in DNA: TGTGCCAGCAGCTTAAACCCTACAACCCAAGAGACCCAGTACTTC. The chain combines TRBV7-3 with TRBJ2-5; unclear D gene. This CDR3 comprises 15 residues. The ends were cut back, 1 base at V and 1 base at J, with 10 bases in the middle. Germline values: CDR1 SGHTA, CDR2 FQGTGA.

This clonotype was counted many times. The junction departs from germline at one end; a sequencing error may be responsible. The V and J genes are TRBV5-1 and TRBJ2-1; no definite D call. The germline gives CDR1 SGHRS, CDR2 YFSETQ. This CDR3 comprises 15 residues. The CDR3 region has the DNA TGTGCCAGCAGCTTAGAAGCCAGTAGTTACAATGAGCAGTTCTTC. This encodes CASSLEASSYNEQFF.

This clonotype was counted between two and nine times. The chain couples TRBV4-2 to TRBJ2-2, with 9 bases matching TRBD1. This CDR3 is 15 amino acids long. The trim removed 1 base at V and 3 bases at J, leaving 0 bases unmatched. Germline V gene data show CDR1 as LGHNA and CDR2 as YNFKEQ. Here the CDR3 DNA reads TGTGCCAGCAGCCAAGGACAGGGGGACACCGGGGAGCTGTTTTTT. The encoded protein is CASSQGQGDTGELFF.

This clonotype was seen more than once but under ten times. The V call is TRBV7-6, the J call TRBJ2-7, with 9 bases that match TRBD2. Trimming removed 4 bases from V and 3 bases from J; junction bases left unmatched: 7. The CDR3 sequence is 15 residues long. Per germline, CDR1 SGHVS and CDR2 FNYEAQ. CDR3 sequence reads: CASSSGSGSRYEQYF. The CDR3 DNA is TGTGCCAGCAGCTCGGGTAGCGGGAGTCGCTACGAGCAGTACTTC.

V and J are TRBV24-1 and TRBJ2-1; TRBD2 agrees at 7 bases. The J segment lost 2 bases and the V segment lost 2 bases, leaving 11 bases of the junction unmatched. CDR1 and CDR2 from the germline V gene are KGHDR and SFDVKD. The CDR3 is 18 residues long. The CDR3 spells CATSDSLRTSLTYNEQFF. The CDR3 DNA sequence: TGTGCCACCAGTGATTCGCTACGGACTAGTCTGACCTACAATGAGCAGTTCTTC.

The CDR3 DNA reads as TGCGCCAGCAGCTTGGAGCTAGCGAGGGTGGCTGAGCAGTTCTTC. It encodes CASSLELARVAEQFF. The chain links TRBV5-1 to TRBJ2-1; tentative D call: TRBD2 (6 bases). The CDR3 has 15 amino acids. The germline CDR1 and CDR2 sequences are SGHRS and YFSETQ. Trimming cost V 0 bases and J 9 bases, with 16 bases left between them.

J is TRBJ1-5 and V is TRBV28; tentatively, D is TRBD1 (6 bases). CDR3 length: 17 amino acids. Trimming left V 3 bases short and J 0 bases short, with 15 bases between. Germline-derived CDR1 and CDR2 are MDHEN and SYDVKM. The CDR3 DNA reads TGTGCCAGCAGTTTTCGACAGGTTTTTAATAGCAATCAGCCCCAGCATTTT. It codes for CASSFRQVFNSNQPQHF.

V is TRBV15 and J is TRBJ2-1; 9 bases line up with TRBD2. The CDR3 contains 19 residues. From germline, CDR1 is LNHNV and CDR2 YYDKDF (reference sequence). With 0 bases clipped from V and 7 bases from J, the junction kept 16 bases outside the gene matches. The CDR3 DNA reads TGTGCCACCAGCAGAGATCGTTGGGGGCGGGAGGGAACGGGGAATGAGCAGTTCTTC. Its translation: CATSRDRWGREGTGNEQFF.

This clonotype was observed a few times. V gene TRBV5-1 combines with J gene TRBJ1-1, with D tentatively TRBD1 (5 bases). V lost 7 bases, J lost 5 bases, and 15 bases lay in between. The CDR3 is made up of 13 amino acids. Germline-derived CDR1 and CDR2 are SGHRS and YFSETQ. The CDR3 coding sequence is TGCGCCAGCGCAACAGGAGATCGGACTGAAGCTTTCTTT. Encoded protein: CASATGDRTEAFF.

This clonotype was counted many times. The V gene is TRBV5-6, the J gene TRBJ1-2; D unresolved. Germline V gene data show CDR1 as SGHDT and CDR2 as YYEEEE. This CDR3 has 12 amino acids. The V end lost 4 bases, the J end lost 13 bases, and 17 bases lay between the germline ends. The DNA for the CDR3 is TGTGCCAGCAGCCCTATAAGGCGACAAGCCACCTTC. Translated: CASSPIRRQATF.

This clonotype came up many times. This sequence joins TRBV7-8 and TRBJ1-1, with D hard to call. Per the germline V gene, CDR1 is SGHVS and CDR2 is FQNEAQ. This CDR3 comprises 14 residues. Trimming left V 1 base short and J 0 bases short, with 6 bases between. The DNA for the CDR3 is TGTGCCAGCAGCTTAGGGCGACTGAACACTGAAGCTTTCTTT. It yields the protein CASSLGRLNTEAFF. Using reference TRBV7-8 and TRBJ1-1 for the parts outside the CDR3, the full variable domain is GAGVSQSPRYKVAKRGQDVALRCDPISGHVSLFWYQQALGQGPEFLTYFQNEAQLDKSGLPSDRFFAERPEGSVSTLKIQRTQQEDSAVYLCASSLGRLNTEAFFGQGTRLTVV.

The chain employs TRBV24-1 and TRBJ2-7; D remains ambiguous. The CDR3 spans 13 residues. Germline CDR1 is KGHDR and CDR2 is SFDVKD. V shed 0 bases and J shed 4 bases, with 6 bases lying between them. The CDR3 spells CATSDLDKYEQYF. CDR3 nucleotides: TGTGCCACCAGTGATTTGGACAAATACGAGCAGTACTTC.

This clonotype has ten or more counts. The chain is built from TRBV20-1 and TRBJ2-1; weak D call: TRBD1 (6 bases). The germline CDR1 and CDR2 sequences are DFQATT and SNEGSKA (reference sequence). The V end was cut by 6 bases, the J end by 5 bases, with 14 bases between. The CDR3 spans 13 residues. The CDR3 sequence is CSALTGRDNEQFF. DNA for the CDR3: TGCAGTGCCCTGACAGGAAGAGACAATGAGCAGTTCTTC.

The V call is TRBV12-3 or TRBV12-4, the J call TRBJ2-3, with D tentatively TRBD1 or TRBD2 (5 bases each). The CDR3 length is 13 residues. Deletions cut 3 bases from V and 5 bases from J, with 9 bases between. Written as DNA, the CDR3 is TGTGCCAGCAGTTTGGGGGAGATAGATACGCAGTATTTT. Translation: CASSLGEIDTQYF.

V and J are TRBV5-6 and TRBJ1-2; weak D call: TRBD1 (6 bases). The V gene lost 5 bases and the J gene lost 4 bases, with 15 bases spanning the gap. The CDR3 is 14 residues long. Germline CDR1 reads SGHDT; CDR2 reads YYEEEE. The CDR3 loop reads CASRERTALYGYTF. In DNA form, the CDR3 reads TGTGCCAGCAGGGAAAGGACAGCTCTCTATGGCTACACCTTC.